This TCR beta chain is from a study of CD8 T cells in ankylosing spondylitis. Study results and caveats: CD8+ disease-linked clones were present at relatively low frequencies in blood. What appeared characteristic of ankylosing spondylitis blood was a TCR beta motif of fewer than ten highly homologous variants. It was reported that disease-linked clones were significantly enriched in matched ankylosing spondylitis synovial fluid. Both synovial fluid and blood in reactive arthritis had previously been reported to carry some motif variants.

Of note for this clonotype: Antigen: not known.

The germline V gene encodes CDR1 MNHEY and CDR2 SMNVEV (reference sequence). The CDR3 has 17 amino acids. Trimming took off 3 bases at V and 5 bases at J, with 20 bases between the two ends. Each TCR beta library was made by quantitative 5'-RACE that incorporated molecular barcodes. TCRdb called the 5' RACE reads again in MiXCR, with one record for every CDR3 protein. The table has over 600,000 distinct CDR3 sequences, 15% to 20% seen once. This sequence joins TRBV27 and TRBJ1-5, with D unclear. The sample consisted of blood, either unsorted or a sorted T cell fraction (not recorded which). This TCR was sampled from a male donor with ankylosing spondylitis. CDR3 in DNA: TGTGCCAGCAGTTTGAGTTTCCCGGGCAGCTACGATCAGCCCCAGCATTTT. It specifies CASSLSFPGSYDQPQHF.